These T cell receptor beta chains were read from a single sample in a study of regulatory T cells in long-lasting Graves disease. TCRdb re-called the multiplex PCR reads with MiXCR, one entry per CDR3 protein. The table records approximately 400,000 distinct CDR3 sequences, 15% to 19% of them present only once. Sequenced material: peripheral blood mononuclear cells (PBMCs), taken at new diagnosis, from a patient treated with antithyroid drugs. These receptors were obtained from a female donor with Graves disease. CDR3s include the opening cysteine and the closing phenylalanine or tryptophan. Fields, in order: D gene, J gene, clone size, V gene, CDR3 length, CDR3 protein, CDR3 DNA. The D gene is left open where the match is weak. Clone size appears in some rows only: once, few, many, or a class for an expanded clone.

NA,TRBJ2-3,NA,TRBV27,20,CASSFWGPRAGQTSTDTQYF,TGTGCCAGCAGTTTTTGGGGCCCCCGGGCTGGACAGACAAGCACAGATACGCAGTATTTT
NA,TRBJ2-3,NA,TRBV4-2,12,CASSIGRDTQYF,TGTGCCAGCAGTATTGGCAGAGATACGCAGTATTTT
NA,TRBJ2-3,many,TRBV27,16,CASSMRGAGRTDTQYF,TGTGCCAGCAGTATGCGTGGGGCGGGGAGGACAGATACGCAGTATTTT
TRBD2,TRBJ2-2,few,TRBV4-1,18,CASSQPGLARISPGELFF,TGCGCCAGCAGCCAACCGGGACTAGCGAGGATCAGTCCCGGGGAGCTGTTTTTT
NA,TRBJ2-7,many,TRBV18,13,CASSETDPYEQYF,TGTGCCAGCTCCGAGACAGATCCCTACGAGCAGTACTTC
NA,TRBJ2-1,many,TRBV11-2,14,CASSSPRDGNEQFF,TGTGCCAGCAGCTCCCCCAGGGACGGGAATGAGCAGTTCTTC
TRBD2,TRBJ2-1,many,TRBV10-3,17,CAISESLASGKGNEQFF,TGTGCCATCAGTGAGTCGCTGGCTAGCGGGAAGGGGAATGAGCAGTTCTTC
TRBD1,TRBJ2-5,many,TRBV15,14,CATGDRARSETQYF,TGTGCCACCGGGGACAGGGCACGTTCGGAGACCCAGTACTTC
NA,TRBJ1-5,many,TRBV20-1,14,CSAIRQSGSQPQHF,TGCAGTGCTATCAGACAGAGCGGGAGTCAGCCCCAGCATTTT
NA,TRBJ2-7,many,TRBV4-1,11,CASSQGRRTFF,TGCGCCAGCAGCCAAGGACGGAGGACCTTCTTC
TRBD2,TRBJ2-5,NA,TRBV3-1,16,CASSPSSGGAEETQYF,TGTGCCAGCTCACCTTCTAGCGGGGGGGCTGAAGAGACCCAGTACTTC
TRBD2,TRBJ2-1,many,TRBV12-3/TRBV12-4,13,CASSLMLSGGKFF,TGTGCCAGCAGTTTGATGTTAAGCGGGGGAAAGTTCTTC
TRBD1,TRBJ1-3,NA,TRBV19,15,CASKRQGRSGNTIYF,TGTGCCAGTAAAAGACAGGGCCGGTCTGGAAACACCATATATTTT
TRBD2,TRBJ2-3,NA,TRBV10-2,14,CASTLAGEGDTQYF,TGCGCCAGCACCCTAGCGGGAGAGGGAGATACGCAGTATTTT
NA,TRBJ2-3,NA,TRBV5-1,15,CASSLDGALTDTQYF,TGCGCCAGCAGCTTGGATGGCGCACTCACAGATACGCAGTATTTT
NA,TRBJ2-1,many,TRBV7-9,16,CASSPSVLESDNEQFF,TGTGCCAGCAGCCCCTCGGTGCTTGAGTCGGACAATGAGCAGTTCTTC
NA,TRBJ1-5,NA,TRBV6-2/TRBV6-3,15,CASSGHGYGNQPQHF,TGTGCCAGCAGCGGACACGGCTATGGCAATCAGCCCCAGCATTTT
NA,TRBJ1-1,many,TRBV11-2,13,CASSATLNTEAFF,TGTGCCAGCAGCGCGACACTCAACACTGAAGCTTTCTTT
TRBD2,TRBJ2-2,many,TRBV28,15,CASSLLAGTTGELFF,TGTGCCAGCAGTCTCCTAGCGGGGACTACCGGGGAGCTGTTTTTT
NA,TRBJ1-5,many,TRBV20-1,17,CSARDRQAGASNQPQHF,TGCAGTGCTAGAGATAGACAAGCAGGGGCGAGCAATCAGCCCCAGCATTTT
NA,TRBJ1-2,many,TRBV11-1,13,CASSLATGSGYTF,TGTGCCAGCAGCTTAGCAACGGGTTCTGGCTACACCTTC
NA,TRBJ1-1,NA,TRBV30,12,CAWSAENTEAFF,TGTGCCTGGAGTGCCGAGAACACTGAAGCTTTCTTT
TRBD2,TRBJ2-7,NA,TRBV20-1,14,CSARDPGTSGEQYF,TGCAGTGCTAGAGATCCCGGGACTAGCGGCGAGCAGTACTTC
TRBD1,TRBJ1-5,many,TRBV28,18,CASSPSQYRDRINQPQHF,TGTGCCAGCAGTCCCTCTCAATACCGGGACAGGATTAATCAGCCCCAGCATTTT
TRBD1,TRBJ2-3,many,TRBV9,16,CASSVEGDRGRDTQYF,TGTGCCAGCAGCGTAGAGGGAGACAGGGGGCGAGATACGCAGTATTTT
TRBD1,TRBJ2-7,many,TRBV7-2,15,CASSLAQGVLYEQYF,TGTGCCAGCAGCTTAGCCCAGGGGGTTCTCTACGAGCAGTACTTC
NA,TRBJ2-1,NA,TRBV12-3/TRBV12-4,15,CASSYWLATYNEQFF,TGTGCCAGCAGTTACTGGCTAGCCACCTACAATGAGCAGTTCTTC
NA,TRBJ1-1,few,TRBV27,11,CASSFGKEAFF,TGTGCCAGCAGTTTCGGGAAAGAAGCTTTCTTT
NA,TRBJ1-4,many,TRBV19,15,CASSQSEGGYGKLFF,TGTGCCAGTAGCCAGTCCGAAGGAGGGTACGGAAAACTGTTTTTT
NA,TRBJ1-4,many,TRBV20-1,11,CSATPEQKLFF,TGCAGTGCTACCCCGGAACAAAAACTGTTTTTT
NA,TRBJ2-1,many,TRBV30,15,CAWSVGASSYNEQFF,TGTGCCTGGAGTGTAGGCGCTAGCTCCTACAATGAGCAGTTCTTC
TRBD1,TRBJ2-7,many,TRBV7-6,15,CASSSVRDRGFEQYF,TGTGCCAGCAGCTCAGTCCGGGACAGGGGGTTCGAGCAGTACTTC
TRBD1,TRBJ2-7,many,TRBV9,17,CASSATHPDRGKGEQYF,TGTGCCAGCAGCGCAACGCACCCAGACAGGGGAAAAGGCGAGCAGTACTTC